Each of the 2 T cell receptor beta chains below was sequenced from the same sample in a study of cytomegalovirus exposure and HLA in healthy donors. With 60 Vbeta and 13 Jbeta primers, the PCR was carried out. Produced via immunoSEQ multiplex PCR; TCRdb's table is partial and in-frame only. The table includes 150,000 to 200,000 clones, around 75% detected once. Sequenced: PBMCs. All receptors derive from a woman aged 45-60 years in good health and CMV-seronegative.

The CDR3 DNA is TGTGCCAGCAGACCTCAGGGGGCTAGGGGCAATCAGCCCCAGCATTTT. The encoded protein is CASRPQGARGNQPQHF. The gene calls are TRBV28 and TRBJ1-5; TRBD1 agrees at 8 bases. The CDR3 loop spans 16 amino acids. CDR1 is MDHEN, CDR2 SYDVKM, per germline. After removal of 6 bases from V and 2 bases from J, the junction contained 9 bases not matched to a gene.

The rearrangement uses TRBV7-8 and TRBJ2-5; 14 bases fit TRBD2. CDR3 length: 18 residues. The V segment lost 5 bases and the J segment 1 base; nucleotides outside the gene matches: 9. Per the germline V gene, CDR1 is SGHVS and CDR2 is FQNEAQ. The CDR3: CASSQGRLAGGSQETQYF. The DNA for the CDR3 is TGTGCCAGCAGCCAGGGGCGACTAGCGGGAGGGTCCCAAGAGACCCAGTACTTC. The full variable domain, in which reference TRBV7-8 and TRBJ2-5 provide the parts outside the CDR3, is GAGVSQSPRYKVAKRGQDVALRCDPISGHVSLFWYQQALGQGPEFLTYFQNEAQLDKSGLPSDRFFAERPEGSVSTLKIQRTQQEDSAVYLCASSQGRLAGGSQETQYFGPGTRLLVL.